The rows below give T cell receptor beta chains drawn from one sample of a study of OX40 agonist ivuxolimab in advanced cancers. Repertoires were generated with immunoSEQ multiplex PCR, while TCRdb's copy carries only in-frame clones and drops some. The data show 20,000 to 30,000 clones, over 60% seen once. Sequenced here: CD4+ or CD8+ T cells sorted from blood, sampled in a trial of the OX40 agonist ivuxolimab. The receptors shown here come from an adult with an advanced solid tumor such as melanoma, head and neck, liver or kidney cancer. Both conserved end residues are part of each CDR3. D genes are given only for firm matches. For some rows the clone size is stated as once, few or many, or as a class when expanded; others skip it.

d_call j_call v_call clone_size cdr3_nt cdr3_aa
- TRBJ2-7 TRBV6-1 - TGTGCCAGCAGTATTTCCTACGAGCAGTACTTC CASSISYEQYF
- TRBJ2-1 TRBV21-1 - TGTGCCAGCAGCACCCGCCGGAGGGACAGGGCGTACAATGAGCAGTTCTTC CASSTRRRDRAYNEQFF
- TRBJ2-7 TRBV29-1 - TGCAGCGTTGAAAGGGGACGGCACGAGCAGTACTTC CSVERGRHEQYF
- TRBJ1-2 TRBV6-5 - TGTGCCAGCAGTTCAGAGACAGGAGACTATGGCTACACCTTC CASSSETGDYGYTF
TRBD1 TRBJ2-1 TRBV10-3 - TGTGCCATCAGTGAAGCAGGGGGATCTTCCTACAATGAGCAGTTCTTC CAISEAGGSSYNEQFF
TRBD1 TRBJ2-7 TRBV10-3 once TGTGCCATGGGGACAGGGGGCTTGTTCGAGCAGTACTTC CAMGTGGLFEQYF
TRBD1 TRBJ2-7 TRBV27 - TGTGCCAGCAGTTTGACAGGGCTAGAGCAGTACTTC CASSLTGLEQYF
TRBD1 TRBJ2-3 TRBV10-3 few TGTGCCATCCAGGGGGCGGTGAGCACAGATACGCAGTATTTT CAIQGAVSTDTQYF
TRBD2 TRBJ2-3 TRBV10-2 few TGCGCCAGCAGTGATGGCGGGGGTACAGATACGCAGTATTTT CASSDGGGTDTQYF
- TRBJ2-1 TRBV19 - TGTGCCAGTACCACTCTTAAGGGGAGCCAGGGTTACAATGAGCAGTTCTTC CASTTLKGSQGYNEQFF
- TRBJ2-5 TRBV5-1 - TGCGCCAGCAGCTTGGCCAGGCTACGGCAAGAGACCCAGTACTTC CASSLARLRQETQYF
- TRBJ2-1 TRBV6-6 - TGTGCCAGCCACCCTTTCCATGGGGTGCAGTTCTTC CASHPFHGVQFF
- TRBJ2-3 TRBV19 - TGTGCCAGTAGAAGGGGAGGCACAGATACGCAGTATTTT CASRRGGTDTQYF
- TRBJ2-5 TRBV19 - TGTGCCAGTAGTTCCTCGCGGGGAGGGACCCAGTACTTC CASSSSRGGTQYF
TRBD1 TRBJ1-3 TRBV18 medium-sized TGTGCCAGCGCGGGACAGGGTATTGGAAACACCATATATTTT CASAGQGIGNTIYF
- TRBJ2-7 TRBV18 - TGTGCCAGCTCACCACTAGACAGTGCGGGGAAGTACTTC CASSPLDSAGKYF
- TRBJ2-1 TRBV7-2 - TGTGCCAGCAGCTTAGGGGGGGCGGATTACAATGAGCAGTTCTTC CASSLGGADYNEQFF
TRBD1 TRBJ2-1 TRBV4-3 - TGCGCCAGCAGCCCTGGACAGGGATGGGATGAGCAGTTCTTC CASSPGQGWDEQFF
TRBD1 TRBJ1-2 TRBV19 - TGTGCCAGTGACCCCGGGACAGGGACTAACTATGGCTACACCTTC CASDPGTGTNYGYTF